Given below is one TCR beta chain in context. This receptor's antigen is unknown. Base qualities are not provided; no much larger clone lies one nucleotide away. The study tested focal radiation therapy combined with CTLA-4 blockade (ipilimumab) in patients with chemo-refractory metastatic non-small-cell lung cancer. Library preparation was by the immunoSEQ multiplex PCR assay. TCRdb limited this immuneACCESS table to in-frame rearrangements with V and J called. A share of clones is missing; checked studies link under half to unresolved V genes, and the rest is unexplained. This sample lists about 80,000 clones; around nine tenths were detected once. The biggest ten clones account for 0.85% to 0.9% of the sample. The cysteine opens and the phenylalanine closes a CDR3 of 13 amino acids. Solely the CDR3 DNA is kept, with 39 bases framed from the first base. This specimen belongs to a study of radiotherapy plus CTLA-4 blockade in lung cancer (dated by TCRdb to the late 2010s). Turning to the overall study: Among the enrolled patients, about 20% had an objective response, and 25% to 35% reached disease control. General study outcomes and caveats: After treatment with radiotherapy and ipilimumab, TCR clones that originated in tumors expanded in peripheral blood. Increased serum interferon-beta after radiation, together with early dynamic changes in blood T cell clones, were reported to be the strongest predictors of response.

The receptor comes from a human donor with non-small cell lung cancer who had stable disease on radiotherapy plus ipilimumab. The chain joins TRBV21-1 to TRBJ2-1; TRBD2, as called in the table, went unchecked against the DNA. TRBV21-1 is flagged as a pseudogene. The sequenced sample was peripheral blood, obtained from a patient treated with radiotherapy plus ipilimumab. The bases are TGTGCCAGTTCCGGGGGGATTATCGATGAGCAGTTCTTC. Its protein product is CASSGGIIDEQFF.